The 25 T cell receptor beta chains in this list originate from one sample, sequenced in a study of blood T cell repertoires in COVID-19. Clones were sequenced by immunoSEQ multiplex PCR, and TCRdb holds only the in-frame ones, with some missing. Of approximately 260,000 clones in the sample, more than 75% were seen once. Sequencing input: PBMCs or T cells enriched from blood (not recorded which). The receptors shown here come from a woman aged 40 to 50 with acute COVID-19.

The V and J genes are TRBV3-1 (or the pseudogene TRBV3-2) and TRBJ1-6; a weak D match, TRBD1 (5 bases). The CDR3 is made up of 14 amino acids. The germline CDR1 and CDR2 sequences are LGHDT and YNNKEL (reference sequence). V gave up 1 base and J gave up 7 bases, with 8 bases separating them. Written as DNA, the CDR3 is TGTGCCAGCAGCCAAGCAGGGTCCAATTCACCCCTCCACTTT. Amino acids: CASSQAGSNSPLHF.

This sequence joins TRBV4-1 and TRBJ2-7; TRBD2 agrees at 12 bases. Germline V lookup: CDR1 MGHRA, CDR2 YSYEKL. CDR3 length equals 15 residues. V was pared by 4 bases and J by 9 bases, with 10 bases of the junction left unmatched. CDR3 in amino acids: CASSPGLAGSTRQYF. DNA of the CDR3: TGCGCCAGCAGCCCGGGACTAGCGGGTTCTACGAGGCAGTACTTC.

The CDR3 spells CASSLPRVSTDTQYF. In DNA, the CDR3 is TGTGCCAGCAGCTTACCCCGAGTCAGCACAGATACGCAGTATTTT. The rearrangement uses TRBV11-3 and TRBJ2-3; D ambiguous. Trimming took 2 bases from V and 0 from J, leaving 9 bases between them. Germline V lookup: CDR1 SGHNT, CDR2 YENEEA. The CDR3 runs to 15 residues.

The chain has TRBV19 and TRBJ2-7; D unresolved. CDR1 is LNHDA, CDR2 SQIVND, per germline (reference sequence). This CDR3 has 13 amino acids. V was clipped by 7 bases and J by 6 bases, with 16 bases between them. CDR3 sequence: CASKQPRGPEQYF. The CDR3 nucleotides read TGTGCCAGTAAACAGCCCCGTGGGCCCGAGCAGTACTTC.

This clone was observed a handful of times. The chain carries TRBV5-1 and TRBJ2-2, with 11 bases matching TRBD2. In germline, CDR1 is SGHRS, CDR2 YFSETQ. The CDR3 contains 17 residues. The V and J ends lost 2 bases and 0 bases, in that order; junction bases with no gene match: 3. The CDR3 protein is CASSLSGLAANTGELFF. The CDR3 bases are TGCGCCAGCAGCTTATCGGGACTAGCGGCGAACACCGGGGAGCTGTTTTTT.

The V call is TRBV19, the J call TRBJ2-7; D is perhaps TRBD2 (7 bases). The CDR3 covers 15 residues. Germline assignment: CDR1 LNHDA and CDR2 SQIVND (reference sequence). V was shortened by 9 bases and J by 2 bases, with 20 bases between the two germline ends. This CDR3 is CASKLGGGDAYEQYF. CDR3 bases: TGTGCCAGCAAACTAGGGGGGGGCGACGCCTACGAGCAGTACTTC.

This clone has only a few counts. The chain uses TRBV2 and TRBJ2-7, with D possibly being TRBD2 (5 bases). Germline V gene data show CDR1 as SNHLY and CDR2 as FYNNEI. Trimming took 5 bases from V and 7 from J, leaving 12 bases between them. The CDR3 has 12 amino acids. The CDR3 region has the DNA TGTGCCAGCAGTTGGACCGCGGGTGAGCAGTACTTC. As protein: CASSWTAGEQYF.

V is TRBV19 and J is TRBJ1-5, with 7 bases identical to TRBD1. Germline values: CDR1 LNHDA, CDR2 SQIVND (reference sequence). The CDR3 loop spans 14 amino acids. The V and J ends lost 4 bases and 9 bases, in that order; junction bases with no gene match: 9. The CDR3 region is CASSSGTALSPQHF. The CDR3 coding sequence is TGTGCCAGTAGTAGTGGGACAGCTCTTTCGCCCCAGCATTTT. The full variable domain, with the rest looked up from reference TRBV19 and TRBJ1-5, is DGGITQSPKYLFRKEGQNVTLSCEQNLNHDAMYWYRQDPGQGLRLIYYSQIVNDFQKGDIAEGYSVSREKKESFPLTVTSAQKNPTAFYLCASSSGTALSPQHFGDGTRLSIL.

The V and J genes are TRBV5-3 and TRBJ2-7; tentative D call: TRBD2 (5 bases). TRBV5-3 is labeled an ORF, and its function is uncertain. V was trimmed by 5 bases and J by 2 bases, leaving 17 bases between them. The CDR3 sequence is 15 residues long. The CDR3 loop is CARRSGSGNPYEQYF. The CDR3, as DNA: TGTGCCAGAAGGTCGGGGTCGGGGAATCCCTACGAGCAGTACTTC.

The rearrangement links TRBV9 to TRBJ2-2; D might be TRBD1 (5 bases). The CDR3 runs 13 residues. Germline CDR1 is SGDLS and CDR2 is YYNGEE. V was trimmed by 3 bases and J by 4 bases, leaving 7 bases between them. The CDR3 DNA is TGTGCCAGCAGCGGGGGCAGCACCGGGGAGCTGTTTTTT. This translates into CASSGGSTGELFF.

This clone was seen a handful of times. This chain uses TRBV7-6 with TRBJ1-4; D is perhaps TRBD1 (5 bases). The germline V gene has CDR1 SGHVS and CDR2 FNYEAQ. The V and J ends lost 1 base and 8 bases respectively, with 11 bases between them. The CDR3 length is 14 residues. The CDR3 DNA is TGTGCCAGCAGCTTAGACCAGGGTGGGGAAAAACTGTTTTTT. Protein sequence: CASSLDQGGEKLFF.

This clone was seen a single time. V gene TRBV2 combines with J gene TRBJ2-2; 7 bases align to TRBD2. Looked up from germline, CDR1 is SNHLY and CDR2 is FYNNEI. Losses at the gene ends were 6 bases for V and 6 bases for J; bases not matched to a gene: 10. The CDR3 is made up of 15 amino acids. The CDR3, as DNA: TGTGCCAGCAGAGCACAGCGGGATATGGCCGGGGAGCTGTTTTTT. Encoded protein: CASRAQRDMAGELFF.

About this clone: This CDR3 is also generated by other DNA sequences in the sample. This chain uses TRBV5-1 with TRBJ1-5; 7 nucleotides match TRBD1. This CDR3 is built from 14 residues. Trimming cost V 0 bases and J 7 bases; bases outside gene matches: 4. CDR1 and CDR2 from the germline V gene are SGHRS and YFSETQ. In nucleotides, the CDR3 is TGCGCCAGCAGCTTGGCGTCAGGGGGACAGCCCCAGCATTTT. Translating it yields CASSLASGGQPQHF.

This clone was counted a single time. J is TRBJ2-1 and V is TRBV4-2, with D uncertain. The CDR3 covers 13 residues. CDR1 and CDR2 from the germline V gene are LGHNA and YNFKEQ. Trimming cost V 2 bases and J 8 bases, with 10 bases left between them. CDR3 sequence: CASSQTGSHEQFF. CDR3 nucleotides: TGTGCCAGCAGCCAAACGGGTAGTCATGAGCAGTTCTTC.

The CDR3 coding sequence is TGTGCCAGCAGCGTAGCCACAGTCCCAGATACGCAGTATTTT. This translates into CASSVATVPDTQYF. The gene calls are TRBV9 and TRBJ2-3; no firm D call. The CDR3 contains 14 residues. Germline values: CDR1 SGDLS, CDR2 YYNGEE. V dropped 0 bases and J dropped 4 bases, with 9 bases sitting between them.

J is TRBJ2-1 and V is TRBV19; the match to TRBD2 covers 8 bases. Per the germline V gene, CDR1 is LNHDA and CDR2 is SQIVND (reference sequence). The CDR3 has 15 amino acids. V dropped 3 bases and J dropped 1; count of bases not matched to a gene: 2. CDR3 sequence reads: CASSMKRESYNEQFF. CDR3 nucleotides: TGTGCCAGTAGTATGAAGCGGGAGTCCTACAATGAGCAGTTCTTC.

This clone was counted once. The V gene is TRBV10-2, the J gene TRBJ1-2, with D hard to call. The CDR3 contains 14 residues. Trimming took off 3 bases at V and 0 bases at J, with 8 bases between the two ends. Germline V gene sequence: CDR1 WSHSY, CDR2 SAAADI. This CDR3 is CASSDSGANYGYTF. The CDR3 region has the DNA TGCGCCAGCAGTGATTCCGGGGCTAACTATGGCTACACCTTC.

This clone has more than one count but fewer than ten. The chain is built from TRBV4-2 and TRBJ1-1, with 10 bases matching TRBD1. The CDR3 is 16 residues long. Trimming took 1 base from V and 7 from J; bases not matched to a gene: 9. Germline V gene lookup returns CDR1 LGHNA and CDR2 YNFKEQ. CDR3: CASSQVPGQGSGEAFF. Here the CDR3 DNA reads TGTGCCAGCAGCCAAGTCCCGGGACAGGGGTCGGGTGAAGCTTTCTTT.

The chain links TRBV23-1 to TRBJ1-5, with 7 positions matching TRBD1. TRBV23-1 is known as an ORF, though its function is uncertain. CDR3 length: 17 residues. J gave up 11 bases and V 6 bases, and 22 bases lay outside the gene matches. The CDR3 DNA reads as TGCGCCAGCAGCCTTCGGAACCTGACAGGGTGGAATAAATCCCAGCATTTT. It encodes CASSLRNLTGWNKSQHF.

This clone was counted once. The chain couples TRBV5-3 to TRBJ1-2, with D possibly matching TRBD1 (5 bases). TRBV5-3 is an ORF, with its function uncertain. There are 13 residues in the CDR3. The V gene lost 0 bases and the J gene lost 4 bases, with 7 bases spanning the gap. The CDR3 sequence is CARSLEGIYGYTF. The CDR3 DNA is TGTGCCAGAAGCTTGGAGGGGATCTATGGCTACACCTTC.

CDR3: CAWSVGRSHKGYTF. The CDR3 DNA sequence: TGTGCCTGGAGTGTAGGCAGGTCCCATAAGGGCTACACCTTC. V gene TRBV30 combines with J gene TRBJ1-2; D not resolved. CDR3 length: 14 residues. Germline V gene lookup returns CDR1 GTSNPN and CDR2 SVGIG (reference sequence). The V and J ends lost 0 bases and 8 bases respectively, with 16 bases between them.

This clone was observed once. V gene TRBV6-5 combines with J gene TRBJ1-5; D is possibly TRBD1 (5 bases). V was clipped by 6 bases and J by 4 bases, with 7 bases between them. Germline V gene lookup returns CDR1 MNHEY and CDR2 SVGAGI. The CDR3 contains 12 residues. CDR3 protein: CASRGLNQPQHF. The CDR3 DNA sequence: TGTGCCAGCAGGGGGCTGAATCAGCCCCAGCATTTT.

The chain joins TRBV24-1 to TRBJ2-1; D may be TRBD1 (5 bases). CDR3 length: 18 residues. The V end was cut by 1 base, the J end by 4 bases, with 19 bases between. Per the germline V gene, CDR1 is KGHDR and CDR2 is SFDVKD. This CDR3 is CATSDFRGLGREYNEQFF. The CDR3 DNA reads TGTGCCACCAGTGATTTTAGGGGATTGGGGCGCGAATACAATGAGCAGTTCTTC.

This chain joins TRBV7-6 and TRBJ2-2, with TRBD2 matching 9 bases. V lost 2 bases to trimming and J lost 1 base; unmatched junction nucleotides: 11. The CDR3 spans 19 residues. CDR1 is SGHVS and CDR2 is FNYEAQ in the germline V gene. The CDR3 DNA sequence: TGTGCCAGCAGCTTACTATTGGCTAGCGGGACTAGGAACACCGGGGAGCTGTTTTTT. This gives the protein CASSLLLASGTRNTGELFF.

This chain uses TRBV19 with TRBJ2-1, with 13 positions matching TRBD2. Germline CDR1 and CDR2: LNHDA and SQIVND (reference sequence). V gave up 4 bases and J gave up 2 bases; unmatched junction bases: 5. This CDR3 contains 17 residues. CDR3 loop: CASSTGTSGTPYNEQFF. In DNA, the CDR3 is TGTGCCAGTAGTACCGGGACTAGCGGGACGCCCTACAATGAGCAGTTCTTC.